These 25 T cell receptor beta chains were all obtained from the same sample, sequenced in a study of beta chain features in type 1 diabetes. Expressed TCRB transcripts were sequenced, since all the RNA that had been isolated was reverse transcribed. The method was immunoSEQ multiplex PCR; TCRdb's version includes in-frame clones alone and lacks a portion of them. The sample consists of 400,000 to 450,000 clones, 14% of them appearing once. The specimen was naive CD4+ T cells from blood. The source of these receptors is a man aged 30 to 39 in good health.

Notes on this clone: Germline and junction disagree at one end, which may indicate a read error. The rearrangement links TRBV14 to TRBJ1-1; possible D gene TRBD1, 6 bases. CDR1 SGHDN and CDR2 FVKESK come from the germline V gene. The CDR3 is 15 amino acids. The CDR3 spells CASRQGSALNTEAFF. The CDR3 DNA is TGTGCCAGCCGCCAGGGGTCCGCTTTGAACACTGAAGCTTTCTTT.

The chain is built from TRBV2 and TRBJ1-2, with 7 bases matching TRBD1. This CDR3 region has 15 residues. The V gene's germline CDR1 is SNHLY and CDR2 FYNNEI. J lost 7 bases, V lost 5 bases, and 13 bases had no gene match. CDR3 bases: TGTGCCAGCAGTCTAGACAGGGCGGTTTCTGGTGGCTACACCTTC. Encoded protein: CASSLDRAVSGGYTF.

This clone was detected a few times. The chain couples TRBV9 to TRBJ1-4; TRBD1 matches at 11 bases. Germline trimming cut 5 bases from V and 8 bases from J; bases unmatched to any gene: 5. The CDR3 runs 14 residues. Germline lookup yields CDR1 SGDLS and CDR2 YYNGEE. CDR3 sequence reads: CASSGQGAREKLFF. As DNA, the CDR3 is TGTGCCAGCAGTGGACAGGGGGCGCGAGAAAAACTGTTTTTT. Variable domain in full (rest from reference TRBV9 and TRBJ1-4): DSGVTQTPKHLITATGQRVTLRCSPRSGDLSVYWYQQSLDQGLQFLIQYYNGEERAKGNILERFSAQQFPDLHSELNLSSLELGDSALYFCASSGQGAREKLFFGSGTQLSVL.

In its sample, this clone was seen many times. The chain employs TRBV7-2 and TRBJ2-5; D call uncertain. Germline CDR1 reads SGHTA; CDR2 reads FQGNSA. The CDR3 runs 12 residues. Trimming removed 5 bases at V and 7 bases at J, with 11 bases between. Here the CDR3 DNA reads TGTGCCAGCAGCGCGCCCCCAGTGACCCAGTACTTC. Translating gives CASSAPPVTQYF.

The rearrangement joins TRBV5-8 to TRBJ1-2, with D uncertain. Germline V gives CDR1 SGHTS, CDR2 YDEGEE. This CDR3 spans 12 amino acids. The V end was cut by 5 bases, the J end by 3 bases, with 8 bases between. CDR3 in DNA: TGTGCCAGCAGAAACAGATACTATGGCTACACCTTC. This codes for CASRNRYYGYTF.

A few counts support this clone. The chain carries TRBV5-6 and TRBJ2-3; no reliable D call. V lost 4 bases and J lost 4, with 10 bases in between. CDR1 is SGHDT, CDR2 YYEEEE, per germline. The CDR3 runs to 13 residues. CDR3 in DNA: TGTGCCAGCAGCACAAGACTTGCAGATACGCAGTATTTT. Translation: CASSTRLADTQYF.

CDR3 nucleotides: TGTGCCTGGAACACTCAGCGAAACACCATATATTTT. Its protein product is CAWNTQRNTIYF. The chain recombines TRBV30 with TRBJ1-3, with D hard to call. The V gene's germline CDR1 is GTSNPN and CDR2 SVGIG (reference sequence). CDR3 length: 12 amino acids. V dropped 4 bases and J dropped 5 bases, with 9 bases sitting between them.

This clone came up a few times. V is TRBV7-2 and J is TRBJ2-5, with 8 bases that match TRBD2. The CDR3 has 14 residues. Germline CDR1 is SGHTA and CDR2 is FQGNSA. Unmatched junction bases numbered 2, after V lost 3 bases and J lost 2 bases. The CDR3 region is CASSFGGRQETQYF. The CDR3 DNA follows: TGTGCCAGCAGCTTTGGCGGGAGGCAAGAGACCCAGTACTTC.

On this clone itself: This specimen includes other DNA sequences encoding the same CDR3. This chain joins TRBV29-1 and TRBJ1-4; D is unclear. Trimming shortened V by 4 bases and J by 4 bases, and 7 bases separated the two germline ends. The CDR3 is 12 amino acids. Germline V lookup: CDR1 SQVTM, CDR2 ANQGSEA. The CDR3 coding sequence is TGCAGCGTTGGCCGGAGTAATGAAAAACTGTTTTTT. The encoded protein is CSVGRSNEKLFF.

A few counts support this clone. The V gene is TRBV14, the J gene TRBJ2-1, with 8 bases fitting TRBD2. The germline V gene has CDR1 SGHDN and CDR2 FVKESK. Losses at the gene ends were 0 bases for V and 4 bases for J; bases not matched to a gene: 8. This CDR3 contains 17 residues. In nucleotides, the CDR3 is TGTGCCAGCAGCCAAGATACGGGACTAGGGGGATACAATGAGCAGTTCTTC. Its translation is CASSQDTGLGGYNEQFF.

This clone showed up just a few times. The chain combines TRBV19 with TRBJ1-5, with 8 bases aligning to TRBD1. V trimming: 11 bases; J trimming: 2 bases; junction bases outside the gene matches: 11. Germline V gene data show CDR1 as LNHDA and CDR2 as SQIVND (reference sequence). The CDR3 covers 15 residues. The DNA of the CDR3 is TGTGCCTCCAACAGCCCGGGACAGGGCAATCAGCCCCAGCATTTT. It encodes CASNSPGQGNQPQHF.

This clone was detected a few times. This chain links TRBV4-3 with TRBJ2-1; the match to TRBD2 covers 10 bases. The CDR3 length is 17 residues. The trim removed 0 bases at V and 7 bases at J, leaving 9 bases unmatched. Germline values: CDR1 LGHNA, CDR2 YSLEER. The CDR3 DNA reads as TGCGCCAGCAGCCAAGATGTTCAGCTAGCGGGAGAGAATGAGCAGTTCTTC. As protein: CASSQDVQLAGENEQFF.

The genes are TRBV30 and TRBJ1-5; tentatively, D is TRBD1 (6 bases). V gave up 5 bases and J gave up 0 bases, with 17 bases separating them. The CDR3 covers 16 residues. Germline V gives CDR1 GTSNPN, CDR2 SVGIG (reference sequence). The CDR3 sequence is CAWSQGPPYSNQPQHF. In DNA, the CDR3 is TGTGCCTGGTCACAGGGTCCGCCTTATAGCAATCAGCCCCAGCATTTT. The entire variable domain, with the rest obtained from reference TRBV30 and TRBJ1-5, is as follows: SQTIHQWPATLVQPVGSPLSLECTVEGTSNPNLYWYRQAAGRGLQLLFYSVGIGQISSEVPQNLSASRPQDRQFILSSKKLLLSDSGFYLCAWSQGPPYSNQPQHFGDGTRLSIL.

Only a few counts were recorded for this clone. This chain joins TRBV18 and TRBJ2-7, with TRBD2 identical over 10 bases. The CDR3 runs to 15 residues. J lost 5 bases, V lost 2 bases, and 6 bases had no gene match. CDR1 and CDR2 (germline): KGHSH, LQKENI. The CDR3 protein is CASSPSGRAINEQYV. CDR3 DNA: TGTGCCAGCTCACCAAGCGGGAGGGCGATCAACGAGCAGTACGTC.

This clone showed up just a few times. The chain has TRBV19 and TRBJ2-1; D call uncertain. V was clipped by 3 bases and J by 4 bases, with 10 bases between them. The CDR3 runs 14 residues. Germline-derived CDR1 and CDR2 are LNHDA and SQIVND (reference sequence). DNA for the CDR3: TGTGCCAGTAGTATGGGCAGCCATTACAATGAGCAGTTCTTC. It translates to CASSMGSHYNEQFF.

This clone was observed a few times. At the DNA level, this CDR3 is encoded by other sequences in the same sample as well. The chain links TRBV10-3 to TRBJ1-1; unclear D gene. CDR3 size: 13 residues. V was trimmed by 4 bases and J by 1 base, leaving 7 bases between them. The germline CDR1 and CDR2 sequences are ENHRY and SYGVKD. The DNA of the CDR3 is TGTGCCATCAGTGGGACGGCGAACACTGAAGCTTTCTTT. Protein sequence: CAISGTANTEAFF.

This clone was counted between two and nine times. The chain joins TRBV29-1 to TRBJ1-2; D is possibly TRBD1 (5 bases). CDR1 is SQVTM and CDR2 is ANQGSEA in the germline V gene. The CDR3 totals 15 residues. The germline V and J ends were trimmed by 2 bases and 3 bases, with 16 bases remaining between them. The CDR3 reads CSVELHRFLDYGYTF. The CDR3 DNA follows: TGCAGCGTTGAACTCCACAGGTTTTTGGACTATGGCTACACCTTC.

The chain joins TRBV7-9 to TRBJ1-5; the D gene is possibly TRBD1 (6 bases). The V end lost 5 bases, the J end lost 3 bases, and 11 bases lay between the germline ends. The CDR3 length is 14 residues. The germline gives CDR1 SEHNR, CDR2 FQNEAQ (reference sequence). CDR3 sequence reads: CASSRGQDNQPQHF. For the CDR3, the DNA is TGTGCCAGCAGCCGGGGGCAGGACAATCAGCCCCAGCATTTT.

The table lists this clone with a few counts. The DNA of the CDR3 is TGTGCCAGCAGCTTGAAAGGGAACTATGGCTACACCTTC. Encoded protein: CASSLKGNYGYTF. The chain couples TRBV5-4 to TRBJ1-2; D gene ambiguous. This CDR3 spans 13 amino acids. V was trimmed by 1 base and J by 2 bases, leaving 6 bases between them. Germline CDR1 is SGHNT and CDR2 is YYREEE (reference sequence).

This clone was recorded a few times. The chain uses TRBV7-3 and TRBJ2-2; 9 bases are shared with TRBD2. The CDR3 length is 16 residues. The germline V gene has CDR1 SGHTA and CDR2 FQGTGA. V trimming: 5 bases; J trimming: 8 bases; junction bases outside the gene matches: 12. The CDR3: CASSPQREASLGELFF. Written as DNA, the CDR3 is TGTGCCAGCAGCCCCCAGCGGGAGGCCTCACTTGGGGAGCTGTTTTTT.

This clone was observed a handful of times. The genes are TRBV5-6 and TRBJ2-7; D is possibly TRBD1 (6 bases). Trimming took 0 bases from V and 0 from J, leaving 13 bases between them. Germline CDR1 is SGHDT and CDR2 is YYEEEE. This CDR3 spans 16 amino acids. Here the CDR3 reads CASSLAWGQSSYEQYV. CDR3 nucleotides: TGTGCCAGCAGCTTGGCCTGGGGGCAGAGCTCCTACGAGCAGTACGTC.

This clone came up a few times. This sequence joins TRBV9 and TRBJ2-1; D possibly corresponds to TRBD2 (6 bases). Germline values: CDR1 SGDLS, CDR2 YYNGEE. The CDR3 covers 15 residues. V was trimmed by 0 bases and J by 4 bases, leaving 11 bases between them. CDR3 in DNA: TGTGCCAGCAGCGTAGCGGTGACTAGGTACAATGAGCAGTTCTTC. It yields the protein CASSVAVTRYNEQFF. The full variable domain, in which reference TRBV9 and TRBJ2-1 provide the parts outside the CDR3, is DSGVTQTPKHLITATGQRVTLRCSPRSGDLSVYWYQQSLDQGLQFLIQYYNGEERAKGNILERFSAQQFPDLHSELNLSSLELGDSALYFCASSVAVTRYNEQFFGPGTRLTVL.

The J gene is TRBJ2-3, the V gene TRBV12-5, with TRBD2 matching over 8 bases. V lost 2 bases, J lost 0 bases, and 4 bases stayed unmatched. Germline V gene data show CDR1 as LGHNT and CDR2 as FRNRAP. The CDR3 runs 16 residues. CDR3 bases: TGTGCTAGTGGTTTGCCACTAGCGGCGAGCACAGATACGCAGTATTTT. This encodes CASGLPLAASTDTQYF.

This clone was picked up a small number of times. For the CDR3, the DNA is TGCGCCAGCAGCCAAGAAACCCCTAGCGGGAGTTCTGGGGCCAACGTCCTGACTTTC. It yields the protein CASSQETPSGSSGANVLTF. The J gene is TRBJ2-6, the V gene TRBV4-3, with TRBD2 identical over 10 bases. The CDR3 is made up of 19 amino acids. Per the germline V gene, CDR1 is LGHNA and CDR2 is YSLEER. V lost 0 bases and J lost 1; bases outside the gene matches: 6.

The gene calls are TRBV12-5 and TRBJ2-3, with no clear D. The V gene lost 6 bases and the J gene lost 4 bases, with 2 bases spanning the gap. The CDR3 spans 10 residues. Germline V CDR1 and CDR2: LGHNT, FRNRAP. CDR3 in amino acids: CASGPDTQYF. The CDR3 nucleotides read TGTGCTAGTGGACCAGATACGCAGTATTTT.